Included here is one TCR beta chain sequence, with context. Its antigen remains unidentified. This entry belongs to a study of T cell responses to AZD1222 COVID-19 vaccine. Study conclusions and caveats: Repertoires were obtained solely post-peak T cell response. Nearly half of unique spike-specific TCRs reportedly avoided B.1.351 and B.1.1.7 mutated regions. Donors were chiefly white British, with a greater number of females, and clonal diversity was perhaps underestimated. At 160-218 and 743-854, vaccine-associated CD4 TCRs were dominant, and they spanned spike.

The CDR3 runs to 13 residues. In germline, CDR1 is SEHNR, CDR2 FQNEAQ (reference sequence). Trimming removed 11 bases at V and 0 bases at J, with 13 bases between. Measured with immunoSEQ multiplex PCR; TCRdb has only the in-frame clones, and not every one. The table shows roughly 97,000 clones, with approximately 89% occurring only once. Here the sequenced sample was peripheral blood, taken on day 0 of AZD1222 vaccination. V gene TRBV7-9 combines with J gene TRBJ1-1; TRBD1 might be the D (5 bases). The origin of this receptor is an adult in good health. The CDR3 sequence is CAGTGGVNTEAFF. For the CDR3, the DNA is TGTGCCGGCACCGGAGGGGTGAACACTGAAGCTTTCTTT.